This TCR beta chain was found in a study of T-cell reconstitution after alpha-beta-depleted transplantation in children. The study's findings and limits: T-cell counts and diversity at one year post-transplant came mainly from newly produced T cells.

V lost 0 bases and J 3 bases, leaving 8 bases between the germline ends. The CDR3 runs to 13 residues. The germline V gene has CDR1 DFQATT and CDR2 SNEGSKA (reference sequence). This clonotype was seen repeatedly, ten times or more. Its antigen is still unknown. This sample's TCRbeta library carried unique molecular identifier barcodes. In TCRdb, the PCR reads were re-called with MiXCR into one record per CDR3 protein. The sample has 670,000 or so distinct CDR3 sequences, over 10% seen once; the top ten hold 0.79%. The input for sequencing was PBMCs, taken before TCRalphabeta/CD19-depleted stem cell transplant. The rearrangement uses TRBV20-1 and TRBJ1-1; D uncertain. The clonotype originates from a girl aged 2-10 years with congenital amegakaryocytic thrombocytopenia, due to receive a stem cell transplant. The chain's CDR3 is CSARDQRYTEAFF. Here the CDR3 DNA reads TGCAGTGCTAGAGATCAGAGGTACACTGAAGCTTTCTTT.